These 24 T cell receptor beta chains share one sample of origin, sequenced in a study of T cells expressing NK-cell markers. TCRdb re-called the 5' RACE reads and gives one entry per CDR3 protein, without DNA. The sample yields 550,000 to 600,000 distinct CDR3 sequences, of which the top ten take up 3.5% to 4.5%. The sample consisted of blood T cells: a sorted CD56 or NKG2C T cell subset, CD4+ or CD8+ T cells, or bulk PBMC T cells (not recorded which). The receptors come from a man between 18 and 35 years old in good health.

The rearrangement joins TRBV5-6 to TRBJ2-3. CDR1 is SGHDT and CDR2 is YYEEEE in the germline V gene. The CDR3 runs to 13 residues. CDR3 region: CASSLVRIDTQYF.

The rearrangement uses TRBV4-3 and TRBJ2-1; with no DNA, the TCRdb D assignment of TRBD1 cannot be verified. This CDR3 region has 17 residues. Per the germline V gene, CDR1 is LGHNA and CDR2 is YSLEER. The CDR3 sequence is CASSQALGRGVVNEQFF.

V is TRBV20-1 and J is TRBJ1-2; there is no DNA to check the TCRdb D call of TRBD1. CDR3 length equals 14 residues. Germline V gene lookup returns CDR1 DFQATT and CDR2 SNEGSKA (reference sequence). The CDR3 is CSARDVRGDYGYTF.

CDR3 sequence: CASSLTYREGREQYF. The chain uses TRBV5-1 and TRBJ2-7; the TRBD2 assignment by TCRdb is unverifiable without DNA. This CDR3 contains 15 residues. The V gene's germline CDR1 is SGHRS and CDR2 YFSETQ.

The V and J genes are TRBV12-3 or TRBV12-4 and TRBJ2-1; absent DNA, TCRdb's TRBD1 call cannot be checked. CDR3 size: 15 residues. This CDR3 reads CASSPDRGRTNEQFF.

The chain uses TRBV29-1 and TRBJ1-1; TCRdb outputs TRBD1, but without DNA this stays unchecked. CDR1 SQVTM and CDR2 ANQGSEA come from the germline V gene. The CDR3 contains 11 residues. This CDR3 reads CSVPGRAGAFF.

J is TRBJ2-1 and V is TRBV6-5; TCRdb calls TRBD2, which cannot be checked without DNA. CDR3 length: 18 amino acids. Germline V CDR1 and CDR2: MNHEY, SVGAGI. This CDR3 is CASSYTPLGSGRFDEQFF.

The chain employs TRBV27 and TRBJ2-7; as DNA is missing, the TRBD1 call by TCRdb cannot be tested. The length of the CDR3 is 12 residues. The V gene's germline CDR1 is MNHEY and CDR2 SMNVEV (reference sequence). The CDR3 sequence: CASSFGQGSQYF.

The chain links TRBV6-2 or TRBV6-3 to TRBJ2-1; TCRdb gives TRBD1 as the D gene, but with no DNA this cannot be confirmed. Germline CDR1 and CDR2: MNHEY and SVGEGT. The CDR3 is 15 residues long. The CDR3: CASSYETGVYNEQFF.

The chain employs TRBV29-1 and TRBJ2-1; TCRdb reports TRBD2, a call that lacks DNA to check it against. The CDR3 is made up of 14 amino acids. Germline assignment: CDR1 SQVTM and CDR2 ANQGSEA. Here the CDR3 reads CSVDSLAGGNEQFF.

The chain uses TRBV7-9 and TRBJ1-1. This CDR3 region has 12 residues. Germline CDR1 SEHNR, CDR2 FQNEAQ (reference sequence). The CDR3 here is CASSLFSTEAFF.

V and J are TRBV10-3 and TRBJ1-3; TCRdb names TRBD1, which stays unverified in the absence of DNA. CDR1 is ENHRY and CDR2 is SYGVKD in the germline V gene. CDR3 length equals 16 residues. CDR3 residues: CAISERRGDSGNTIYF.

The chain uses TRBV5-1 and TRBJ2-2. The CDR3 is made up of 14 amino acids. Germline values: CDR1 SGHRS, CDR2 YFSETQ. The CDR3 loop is CASNLASGSGELFF.

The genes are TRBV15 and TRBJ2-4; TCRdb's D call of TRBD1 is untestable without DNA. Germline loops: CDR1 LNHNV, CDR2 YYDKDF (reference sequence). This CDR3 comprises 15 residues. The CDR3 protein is CATSSGNSPKNIQYF.

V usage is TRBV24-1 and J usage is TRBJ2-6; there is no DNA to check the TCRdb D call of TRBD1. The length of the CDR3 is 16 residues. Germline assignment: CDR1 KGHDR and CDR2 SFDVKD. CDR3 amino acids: CATSEGGVSGANVLTF.

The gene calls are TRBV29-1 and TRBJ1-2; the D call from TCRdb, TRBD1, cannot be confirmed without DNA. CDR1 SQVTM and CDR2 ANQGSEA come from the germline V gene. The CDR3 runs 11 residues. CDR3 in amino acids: CSVPSRPGYTF.

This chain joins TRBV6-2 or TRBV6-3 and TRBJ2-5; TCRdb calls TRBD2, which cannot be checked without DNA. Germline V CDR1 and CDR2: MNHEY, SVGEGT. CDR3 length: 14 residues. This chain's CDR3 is CASSGGSLQETQYF.

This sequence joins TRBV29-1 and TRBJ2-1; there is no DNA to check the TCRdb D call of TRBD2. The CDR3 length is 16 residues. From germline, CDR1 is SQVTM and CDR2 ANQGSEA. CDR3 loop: CSVEGLGDHSYNEQFF.

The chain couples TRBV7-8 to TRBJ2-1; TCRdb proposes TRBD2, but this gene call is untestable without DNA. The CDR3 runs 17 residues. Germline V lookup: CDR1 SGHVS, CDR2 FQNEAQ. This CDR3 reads CASSLGTSGRPRNEQFF.

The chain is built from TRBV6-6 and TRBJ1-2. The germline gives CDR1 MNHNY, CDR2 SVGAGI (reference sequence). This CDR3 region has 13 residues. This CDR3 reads CASSRPVVGGYTF.

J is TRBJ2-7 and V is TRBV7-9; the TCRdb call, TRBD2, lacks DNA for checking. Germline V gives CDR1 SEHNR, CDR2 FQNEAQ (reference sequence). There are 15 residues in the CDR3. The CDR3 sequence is CASSPFSSGSGEQYF. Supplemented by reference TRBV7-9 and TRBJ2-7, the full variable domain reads DTGVSQNPRHKITKRGQNVTFRCDPISEHNRLYWYRQTLGQGPEFLTYFQNEAQLEKSRLLSDRFSAERPKGSFSTLEIQRTEQGDSAMYLCASSPFSSGSGEQYFGPGTRLTVT.

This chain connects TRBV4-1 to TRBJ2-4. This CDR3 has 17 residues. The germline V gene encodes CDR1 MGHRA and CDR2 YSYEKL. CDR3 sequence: CASSQEVVGTSKNIQYF.

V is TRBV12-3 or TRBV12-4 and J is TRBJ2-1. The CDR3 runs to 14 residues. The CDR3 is CASSFSGSYNEQFF.

The CDR3 is CASSFGVPSSYEQYF. The chain is built from TRBV28 and TRBJ2-7; TCRdb selects TRBD1, and the lack of DNA leaves this call unchecked. Germline V CDR1 and CDR2: MDHEN, SYDVKM. There are 15 residues in the CDR3. Full variable domain (remainder filled in from reference TRBV28 and TRBJ2-7): DVKVTQSSRYLVKRTGEKVFLECVQDMDHENMFWYRQDPGLGLRLIYFSYDVKMKEKGDIPEGYSVSREKKERFSLILESASTNQTSMYLCASSFGVPSSYEQYFGPGTRLTVT.